In this sample, the clone carrying this T cell receptor (beta chain) turned up a few times. Its cognate antigen is unknown. The data stem from a study of identical twins. TCRdb used MiXCR to reprocess the 5' RACE reads, holding one entry per CDR3 protein. The sample holds 400,000 to 550,000 distinct CDR3 sequences, 20% to 25% seen once. Study-wide points: Modelling underestimated the level of out-of-frame TCR alpha sharing observed in monozygotic twins.

There are 13 residues in the CDR3. Looked up from germline, CDR1 is SQVTM and CDR2 is ANQGSEA. The V end lost 4 bases, the J end lost 0 bases, and 8 bases lay between the germline ends. These sequences were also reported in another study, on T cells expressing NK-cell markers.

The clonotype comes from a woman aged 18-29 years in good health. This chain connects TRBV29-1 to TRBJ2-3; D unclear. Sequenced: CD4+ T cells sorted from blood. CDR3 sequence (DNA): TGCAGCGTTGCTTGGAGTAGCACAGATACGCAGTATTTT. It is translated as CSVAWSSTDTQYF.